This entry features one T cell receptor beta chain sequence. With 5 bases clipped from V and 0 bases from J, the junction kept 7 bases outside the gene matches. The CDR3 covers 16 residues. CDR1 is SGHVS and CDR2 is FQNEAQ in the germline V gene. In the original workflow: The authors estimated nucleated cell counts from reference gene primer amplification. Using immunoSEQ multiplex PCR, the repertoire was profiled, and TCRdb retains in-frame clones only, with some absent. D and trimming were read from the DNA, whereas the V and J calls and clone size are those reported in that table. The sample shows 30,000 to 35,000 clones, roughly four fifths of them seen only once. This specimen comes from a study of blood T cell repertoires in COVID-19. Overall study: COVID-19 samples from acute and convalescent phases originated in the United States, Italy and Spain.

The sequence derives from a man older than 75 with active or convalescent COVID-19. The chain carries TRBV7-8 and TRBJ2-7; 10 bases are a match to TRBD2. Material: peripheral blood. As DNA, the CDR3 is TGTGCCAGCAGCACTCTAGCGGGAGACCCCTCCTACGAGCAGTACTTC. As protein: CASSTLAGDPSYEQYF.